The 23 T cell receptor beta chains reported below all come from one sample, sequenced in a study of T cells in Graves' hyperthyroidism and ophthalmopathy. TCR beta CDR3 region amplification was performed from RNA transcripts. TCR CDR3 regions were first amplified by RT-PCR with HTBI primers. Each CDR3 protein gets one entry after TCRdb re-called the multiplex PCR reads with MiXCR. The sample has hundreds of thousands of distinct CDR3 sequences, roughly 15% seen once; the top ten hold less than 3.5%. Sequencing was performed on blood. The receptors stem from a woman aged 40-49 years with Graves' ophthalmopathy.

This clonotype occurred many times. The J gene is TRBJ2-1, the V gene TRBV5-1, with D maybe TRBD1 (6 bases). The CDR3 totals 16 residues. Trimming cost V 0 bases and J 2 bases, with 12 bases left between them. The germline CDR1 and CDR2 sequences are SGHRS and YFSETQ. The CDR3 region has the DNA TGCGCCAGCAGCTTGGGAGGGGGAAGCGCCTACAATGAGCAGTTCTTC. Translated: CASSLGGGSAYNEQFF.

There are a few counts of this clonotype. V and J are TRBV9 and TRBJ1-3, with D maybe TRBD1 (5 bases). This CDR3 spans 16 amino acids. V lost 0 bases and J 3 bases, leaving 13 bases between the germline ends. The germline V gene encodes CDR1 SGDLS and CDR2 YYNGEE. The CDR3 region has the DNA TGTGCCAGCAGCGTAGTTTTCCAGGGTAATGGAAACACCATATATTTT. This gives the protein CASSVVFQGNGNTIYF. Combining the CDR3 with reference TRBV9 and TRBJ1-3 gives the whole variable domain DSGVTQTPKHLITATGQRVTLRCSPRSGDLSVYWYQQSLDQGLQFLIQYYNGEERAKGNILERFSAQQFPDLHSELNLSSLELGDSALYFCASSVVFQGNGNTIYFGEGSWLTVV.

This clonotype was recorded many times. CDR3 amino acids: CASSPTGAYNEQFF. CDR3 DNA sequence: TGTGCCAGCTCACCGACAGGGGCCTACAATGAGCAGTTCTTC. The V and J genes are TRBV18 and TRBJ2-1, with 8 positions matching TRBD1. Germline loops: CDR1 KGHSH, CDR2 LQKENI. The V segment lost 3 bases and the J segment 2 bases; nucleotides outside the gene matches: 0. This CDR3 is 14 amino acids long. Using reference TRBV18 and TRBJ2-1 for the parts outside the CDR3, the full variable domain is NAGVMQNPRHLVRRRGQEARLRCSPMKGHSHVYWYRQLPEEGLKFMVYLQKENIIDESGMPKERFSAEFPKEGPSILRIQQVVRGDSAAYFCASSPTGAYNEQFFGPGTRLTVL.

The table lists this clonotype with a few counts. The V gene is TRBV27, the J gene TRBJ2-6; TRBD1 is a possible D gene (6 bases). V was clipped by 6 bases and J by 2 bases, with 17 bases between them. The CDR3 extends over 17 amino acids. CDR1 is MNHEY and CDR2 is SMNVEV in the germline V gene (reference sequence). The CDR3 here is CASSYGTRTAGANVLTF. The CDR3 DNA reads as TGTGCCAGCAGCTACGGAACTCGGACAGCTGGGGCCAACGTCCTGACTTTC. The variable domain in full, completed from reference TRBV27 and TRBJ2-6, reads EAQVTQNPRYLITVTGKKLTVTCSQNMNHEYMSWYRQDPGLGLRQIYYSMNVEVTDKGDVPEGYKVSRKEKRNFPLILESPSPNQTSLYFCASSYGTRTAGANVLTFGAGSRLTVL.

In this sample, this clonotype turned up many times. The chain links TRBV30 to TRBJ1-1; D is uncertain. V gave up 3 bases and J gave up 4 bases, with 21 bases separating them. Germline assignment: CDR1 GTSNPN and CDR2 SVGIG (reference sequence). This CDR3 has 16 residues. The CDR3 sequence is CAWRRYVWGKGTEAFF. The CDR3 region has the DNA TGTGCCTGGAGAAGATACGTGTGGGGAAAAGGCACTGAAGCTTTCTTT.

This clonotype was counted between two and nine times. The gene calls are TRBV11-2 and TRBJ2-1, with D perhaps TRBD2 (5 bases). Trimming removed 5 bases at V and 12 bases at J, with 14 bases between. The CDR3 sequence is 12 residues long. Germline V lookup: CDR1 SGHAT, CDR2 FQNNGV. CDR3 residues: CASSPSGWMQFF. The CDR3 DNA sequence: TGTGCCAGCAGCCCCTCGGGGTGGATGCAGTTCTTC.

The chain has TRBV20-1 and TRBJ1-1; maybe TRBD1 (6 bases). CDR3 length equals 16 residues. The V gene's germline CDR1 is DFQATT and CDR2 SNEGSKA (reference sequence). V lost 0 bases, J lost 2 bases, and 16 bases lay in between. CDR3 bases: TGCAGTGCTAGAGAAGGGGGGGGATGGAGTAACACTGAAGCTTTCTTT. This codes for CSAREGGGWSNTEAFF.

This clonotype was recorded many times. V and J are TRBV28 and TRBJ2-3; TRBD1 might be the D (5 bases). The ends were cut back, 6 bases at V and 1 base at J, with 11 bases in the middle. The CDR3 has 14 residues. The germline CDR1 and CDR2 sequences are MDHEN and SYDVKM. The CDR3 region is CASSPRVGTDTQYF. CDR3 coding DNA: TGTGCCAGCAGCCCCAGGGTCGGCACAGATACGCAGTATTTT.

The chain combines TRBV4-1 with TRBJ1-5; D is unclear. Germline lookup yields CDR1 MGHRA and CDR2 YSYEKL. This CDR3 has 14 amino acids. V was shortened by 3 bases and J by 4 bases, with 10 bases between the two germline ends. The CDR3 sequence is CASSQGFKNQPQHF. The CDR3, as DNA: TGCGCCAGCAGCCAGGGATTTAAGAATCAGCCCCAGCATTTT.

This clonotype was seen many times. This sequence joins TRBV3-1 and TRBJ2-7; D unclear. The CDR3 extends over 13 amino acids. CDR1 and CDR2 from the germline V gene are LGHDT and YNNKEL (reference sequence). Between the trimmed V and J ends, which lost 0 bases and 6 bases, there was a span of 9 bases. CDR3 amino acids: CASSQDRALEQYF. The CDR3 bases are TGTGCCAGCAGCCAAGATCGAGCACTCGAGCAGTACTTC.

This clonotype has a count of ten or more. V is TRBV3-1 and J is TRBJ2-5; D assignment may be TRBD1 or TRBD2 (5 bases each). With 3 bases removed from V and 5 bases from J, the gap between germline ends came to 19 bases. Germline CDR1 and CDR2: LGHDT and YNNKEL (reference sequence). The CDR3 consists of 16 residues. As DNA, the CDR3 is TGTGCCAGCAGCCAGGTGGTGGGGGTCCCACGGGAGACCCAGTACTTC. This gives the protein CASSQVVGVPRETQYF.

This clonotype was recorded a few times. The rearrangement uses TRBV27 and TRBJ2-2; tentative D call: TRBD1 (5 bases). The CDR3 extends over 14 amino acids. Germline CDR1 is MNHEY and CDR2 is SMNVEV (reference sequence). With 5 bases removed from V and 1 base from J, the gap between germline ends came to 8 bases. The CDR3 DNA follows: TGTGCCAGCAGTACCCAGGGGAACACCGGGGAGCTGTTTTTT. Protein: CASSTQGNTGELFF.

This chain joins TRBV7-9 and TRBJ1-2; no firm D call. Germline V gene data show CDR1 as SEHNR and CDR2 as FQNEAQ (reference sequence). The CDR3 has 15 residues. The V gene lost 1 base and the J gene lost 2 bases, with 11 bases spanning the gap. The CDR3 DNA follows: TGTGCCAGCAGCTTAGAATTTACCGCGAACTATGGCTACACCTTC. Translation: CASSLEFTANYGYTF.

This clonotype was seen only a few times. The V and J genes are TRBV19 and TRBJ1-6; 7 positions agree with TRBD1. CDR3 length: 14 residues. CDR1 and CDR2 (germline): LNHDA, SQIVND (reference sequence). V was pared by 6 bases and J by 11 bases, with 10 bases of the junction left unmatched. The CDR3 reads CASSWGQNLPPLHF. The CDR3 coding sequence is TGTGCCAGTAGCTGGGGACAGAACCTTCCACCCCTCCACTTT.

The chain links TRBV28 to TRBJ2-1, with a weak D call TRBD1 (6 bases). The length of the CDR3 is 15 residues. Trimming stripped 7 bases from V and 1 base from J, with 14 bases between. The germline V gene encodes CDR1 MDHEN and CDR2 SYDVKM. The CDR3 DNA reads TGTGCCAGCAACCCCCCAGGGGCTTCCTACAATGAGCAGTTCTTC. Translating it yields CASNPPGASYNEQFF.

This clonotype came up many times. The J gene is TRBJ2-3, the V gene TRBV28; D gene ambiguous. This CDR3 spans 15 amino acids. The germline V and J ends were trimmed by 2 bases and 4 bases, with 13 bases remaining between them. CDR1 and CDR2 (germline): MDHEN, SYDVKM. Here the CDR3 DNA reads TGTGCCAGCAGTTTAGGCGGAGAGGTCGCAGATACGCAGTATTTT. Translated: CASSLGGEVADTQYF. Together with reference TRBV28 and TRBJ2-3, the CDR3 gives the full variable domain: DVKVTQSSRYLVKRTGEKVFLECVQDMDHENMFWYRQDPGLGLRLIYFSYDVKMKEKGDIPEGYSVSREKKERFSLILESASTNQTSMYLCASSLGGEVADTQYFGPGTRLTVL.

This clonotype was seen repeatedly, ten times or more. The chain is built from TRBV20-1 and TRBJ1-1; D might be TRBD1 (5 bases). V was trimmed by 5 bases and J by 4 bases, leaving 14 bases between them. CDR1 and CDR2 from the germline V gene are DFQATT and SNEGSKA (reference sequence). The CDR3 length is 13 residues. CDR3 sequence (DNA): TGCAGTGCTGCCCCGGGGGGGGGCACTGAAGCTTTCTTT. Its protein is CSAAPGGGTEAFF.

Regarding this clonotype: A single base separates this from a much larger clone, so it may be a read error. CDR3 bases: TGTGCCAGCAGGAACGACCCCGGTAGCTACGAGCAGTACTTC. Protein product: CASRNDPGSYEQYF. The chain links TRBV2 to TRBJ2-7, with D hard to call. V was shortened by 6 bases and J by 3 bases, with 15 bases between the two germline ends. This CDR3 spans 14 amino acids. Looked up from germline, CDR1 is SNHLY and CDR2 is FYNNEI.

In this sample, this clonotype turned up a few times. V and J are TRBV2 and TRBJ2-1, with D unresolved. CDR3 length: 11 amino acids. The germline V and J ends were trimmed by 6 bases and 7 bases, with 7 bases remaining between them. Germline CDR1 reads SNHLY; CDR2 reads FYNNEI. CDR3 bases: TGTGCCAGCAGAGAACAGAATGAGCAGTTCTTC. It yields the protein CASREQNEQFF.

V and J are TRBV2 and TRBJ1-5, with unresolved D. V gave up 10 bases and J gave up 0 bases, with 25 bases separating them. Germline CDR1 SNHLY, CDR2 FYNNEI. The CDR3 loop spans 18 amino acids. In DNA, the CDR3 is TGTGCCACTCGGTCCGGCGGCGGGAGAGGGCGTAGCAATCAGCCCCAGCATTTT. Protein product: CATRSGGGRGRSNQPQHF.

The V call is TRBV6-2 or TRBV6-3, the J call TRBJ1-1; D gene unclear. The CDR3 contains 16 residues. Germline V gene data show CDR1 as MNHEY and CDR2 as SVGEGT. V lost 2 bases and J lost 9, with 22 bases in between. CDR3 sequence: CASSYGWPGEGGKAFF. The CDR3 DNA sequence: TGTGCCAGCAGTTACGGATGGCCGGGAGAGGGAGGAAAAGCTTTCTTT.

This clonotype was detected many times. V is TRBV3-1 and J is TRBJ2-1, with TRBD2 matching over 8 bases. The germline CDR1 and CDR2 sequences are LGHDT and YNNKEL (reference sequence). V was clipped by 4 bases and J by 3 bases; unmatched bases: 2. The CDR3 contains 14 residues. CDR3 sequence reads: CASSLSGVYNEQFF. CDR3 nucleotide sequence: TGTGCCAGCAGCCTTAGCGGGGTCTACAATGAGCAGTTCTTC.

This clonotype was counted ten times or more. The chain has TRBV28 and TRBJ2-5; TRBD2 aligns across 9 bases. The ends lost 8 bases at V and 4 bases at J; junction bases unmatched: 11. Germline loops: CDR1 MDHEN, CDR2 SYDVKM. The CDR3 extends over 15 amino acids. The CDR3 coding sequence is TGTGCCAGCCGGGCGGGAGGGCCGTTGGTAGAGACCCAGTACTTC. Amino acid sequence: CASRAGGPLVETQYF.